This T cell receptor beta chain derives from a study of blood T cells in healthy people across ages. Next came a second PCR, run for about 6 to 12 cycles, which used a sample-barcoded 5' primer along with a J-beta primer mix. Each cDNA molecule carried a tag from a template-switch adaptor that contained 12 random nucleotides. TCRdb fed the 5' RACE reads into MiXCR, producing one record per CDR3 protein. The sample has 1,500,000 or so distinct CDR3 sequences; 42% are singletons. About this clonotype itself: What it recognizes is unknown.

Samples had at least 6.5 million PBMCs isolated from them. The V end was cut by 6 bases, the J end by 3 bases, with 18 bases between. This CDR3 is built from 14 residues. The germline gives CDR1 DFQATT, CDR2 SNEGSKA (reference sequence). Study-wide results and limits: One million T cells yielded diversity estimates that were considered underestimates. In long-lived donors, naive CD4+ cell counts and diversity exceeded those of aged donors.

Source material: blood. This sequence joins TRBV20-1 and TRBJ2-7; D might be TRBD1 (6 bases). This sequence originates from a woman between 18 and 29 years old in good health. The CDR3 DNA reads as TGCAGTGCCAGGGGAACCCCGGCTGACTACGAGCAGTACTTC. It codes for CSARGTPADYEQYF.